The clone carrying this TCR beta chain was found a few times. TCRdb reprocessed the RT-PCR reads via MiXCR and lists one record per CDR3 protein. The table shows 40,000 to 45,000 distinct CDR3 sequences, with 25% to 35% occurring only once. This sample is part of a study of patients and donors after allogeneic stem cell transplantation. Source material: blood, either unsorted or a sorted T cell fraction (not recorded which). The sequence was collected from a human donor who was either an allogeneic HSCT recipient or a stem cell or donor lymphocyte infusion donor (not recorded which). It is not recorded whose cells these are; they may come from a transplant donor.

CDR3 amino acids: CASSRVDSYEQYF. The CDR3 DNA is TGTGCCAGTAGTAGGGTGGACTCCTACGAGCAGTACTTC. The chain joins TRBV19 to TRBJ2-7; D gene uncertain. From germline, CDR1 is LNHDA and CDR2 SQIVND (reference sequence). V lost 4 bases to trimming and J lost 0 bases, with 7 bases between them. This CDR3 region has 13 residues.